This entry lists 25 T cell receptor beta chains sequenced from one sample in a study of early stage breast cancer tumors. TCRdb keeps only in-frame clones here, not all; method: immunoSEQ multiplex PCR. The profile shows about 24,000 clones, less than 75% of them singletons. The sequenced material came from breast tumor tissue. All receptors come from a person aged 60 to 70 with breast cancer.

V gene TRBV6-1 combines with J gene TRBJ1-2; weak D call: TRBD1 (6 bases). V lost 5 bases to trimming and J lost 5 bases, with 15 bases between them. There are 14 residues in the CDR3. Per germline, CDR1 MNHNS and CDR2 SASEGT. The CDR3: CASSFQGLQYGYTF. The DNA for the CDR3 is TGTGCCAGCAGTTTCCAGGGGCTCCAGTATGGCTACACCTTC.

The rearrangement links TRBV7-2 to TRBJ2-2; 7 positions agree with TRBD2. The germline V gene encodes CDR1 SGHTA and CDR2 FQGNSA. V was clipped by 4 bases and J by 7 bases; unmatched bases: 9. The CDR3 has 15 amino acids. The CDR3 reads CASSSGEGLGGELFF. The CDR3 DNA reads TGTGCCAGCAGCTCGGGGGAGGGCCTGGGCGGGGAGCTGTTTTTT.

CDR3 sequence reads: CASSHPGLGNNEQFF. The CDR3 nucleotides are TGCGCCAGCAGCCACCCGGGACTAGGGAACAATGAGCAGTTCTTC. The chain couples TRBV4-1 to TRBJ2-1; 8 bases map to TRBD2. Germline trimming cut 3 bases from V and 5 bases from J; bases unmatched to any gene: 6. Germline-derived CDR1 and CDR2 are MGHRA and YSYEKL. This CDR3 contains 15 residues.

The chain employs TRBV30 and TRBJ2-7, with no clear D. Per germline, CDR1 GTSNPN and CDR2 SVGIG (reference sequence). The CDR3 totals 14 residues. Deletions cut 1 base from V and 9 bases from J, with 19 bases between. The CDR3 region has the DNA TGTGCCTGGAGTGCGCACAACCTAAACAACAGGCAGTACTTC. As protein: CAWSAHNLNNRQYF.

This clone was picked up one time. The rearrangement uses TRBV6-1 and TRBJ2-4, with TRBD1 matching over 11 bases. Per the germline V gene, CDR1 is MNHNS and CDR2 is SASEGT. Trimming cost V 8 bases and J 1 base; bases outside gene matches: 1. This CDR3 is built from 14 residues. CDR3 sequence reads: CASGQGAAKNIQYF. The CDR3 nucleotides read TGTGCCAGCGGACAGGGGGCGGCCAAAAACATTCAGTACTTC.

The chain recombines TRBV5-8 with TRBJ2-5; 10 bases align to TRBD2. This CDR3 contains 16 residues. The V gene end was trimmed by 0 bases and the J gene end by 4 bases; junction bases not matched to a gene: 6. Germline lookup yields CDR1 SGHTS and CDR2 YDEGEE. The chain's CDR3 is CASSLGAGGDGETQYF. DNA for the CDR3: TGTGCCAGCAGCTTGGGAGCGGGAGGGGATGGAGAGACCCAGTACTTC.

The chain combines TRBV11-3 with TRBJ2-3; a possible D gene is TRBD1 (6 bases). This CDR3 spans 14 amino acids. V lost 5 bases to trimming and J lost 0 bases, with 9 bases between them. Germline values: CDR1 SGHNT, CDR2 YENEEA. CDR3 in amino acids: CASSRTASTDTQYF. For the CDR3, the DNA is TGTGCCAGCAGCCGGACAGCTAGCACAGATACGCAGTATTTT.

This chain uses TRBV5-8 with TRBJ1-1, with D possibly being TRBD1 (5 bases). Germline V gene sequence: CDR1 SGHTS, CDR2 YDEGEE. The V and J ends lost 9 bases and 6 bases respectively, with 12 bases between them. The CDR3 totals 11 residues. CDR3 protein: CATLSRAEAFF. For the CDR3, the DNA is TGTGCCACTCTCTCCAGGGCTGAAGCTTTCTTT.

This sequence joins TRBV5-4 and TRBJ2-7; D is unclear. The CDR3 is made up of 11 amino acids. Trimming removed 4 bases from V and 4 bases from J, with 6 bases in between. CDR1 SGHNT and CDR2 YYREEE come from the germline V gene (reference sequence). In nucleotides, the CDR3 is TGTGCCAGCAGCCTTAAATACGAGCAGTACTTC. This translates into CASSLKYEQYF.

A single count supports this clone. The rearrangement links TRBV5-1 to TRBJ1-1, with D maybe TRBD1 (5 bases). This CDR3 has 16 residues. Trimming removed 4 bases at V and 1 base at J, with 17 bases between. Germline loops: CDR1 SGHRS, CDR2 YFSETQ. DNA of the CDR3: TGCGCCAGCAGCCCCGCCGACGGACACAGGAACACTGAAGCTTTCTTT. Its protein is CASSPADGHRNTEAFF.

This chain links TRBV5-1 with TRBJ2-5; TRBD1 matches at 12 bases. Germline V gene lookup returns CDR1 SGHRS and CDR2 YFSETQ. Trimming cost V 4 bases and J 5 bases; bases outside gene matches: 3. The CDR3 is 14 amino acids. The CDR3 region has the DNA TGCGCCAGCAGCGGGACAGGGGGCTTGGAGACCCAGTACTTC. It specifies CASSGTGGLETQYF.

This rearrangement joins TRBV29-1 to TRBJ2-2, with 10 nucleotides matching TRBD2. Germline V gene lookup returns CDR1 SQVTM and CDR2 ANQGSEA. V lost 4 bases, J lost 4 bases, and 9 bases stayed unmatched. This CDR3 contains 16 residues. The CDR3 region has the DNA TGCAGCGTTGTCTCTAGCGGGAGCCCCAGCACCGGGGAGCTGTTTTTT. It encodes CSVVSSGSPSTGELFF.

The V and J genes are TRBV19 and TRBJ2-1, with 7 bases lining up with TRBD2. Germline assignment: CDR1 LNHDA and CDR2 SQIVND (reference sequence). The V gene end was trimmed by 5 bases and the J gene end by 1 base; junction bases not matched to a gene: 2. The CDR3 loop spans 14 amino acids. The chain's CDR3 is CASSGGGSYNEQFF. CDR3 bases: TGTGCCAGTAGTGGGGGGGGGTCCTACAATGAGCAGTTCTTC.

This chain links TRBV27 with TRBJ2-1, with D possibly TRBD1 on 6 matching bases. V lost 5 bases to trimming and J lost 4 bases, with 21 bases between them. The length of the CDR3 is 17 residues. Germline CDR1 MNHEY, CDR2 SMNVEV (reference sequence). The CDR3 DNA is TGTGCCAGCAGTCCGGACCAGGGGAATCCCTTGTACAATGAGCAGTTCTTC. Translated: CASSPDQGNPLYNEQFF.

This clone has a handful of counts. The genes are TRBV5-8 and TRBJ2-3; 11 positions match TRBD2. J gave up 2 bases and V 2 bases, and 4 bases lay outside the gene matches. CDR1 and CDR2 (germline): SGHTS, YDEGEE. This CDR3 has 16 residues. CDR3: CASSFSSGRPTDTQYF. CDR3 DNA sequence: TGTGCCAGCAGCTTTTCTAGCGGGAGGCCCACAGATACGCAGTATTTT. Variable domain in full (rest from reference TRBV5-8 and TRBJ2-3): EAGVTQSPTHLIKTRGQQATLRCSPISGHTSVYWYQQALGLGLQFLLWYDEGEERNRGNFPPRFSGRQFPNYSSELNVNALELEDSALYLCASSFSSGRPTDTQYFGPGTRLTVL.

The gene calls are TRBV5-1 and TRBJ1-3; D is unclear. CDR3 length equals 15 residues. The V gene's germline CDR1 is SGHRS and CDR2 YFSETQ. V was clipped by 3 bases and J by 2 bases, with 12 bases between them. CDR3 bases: TGCGCCAGCAGCTCGACGGGAGAGGCTGGAAACACCATATATTTT. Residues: CASSSTGEAGNTIYF. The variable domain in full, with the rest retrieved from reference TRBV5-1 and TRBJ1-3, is KAGVTQTPRYLIKTRGQQVTLSCSPISGHRSVSWYQQTPGQGLQFLFEYFSETQRNKGNFPGRFSGRQFSNSRSEMNVSTLELGDSALYLCASSSTGEAGNTIYFGEGSWLTVV.

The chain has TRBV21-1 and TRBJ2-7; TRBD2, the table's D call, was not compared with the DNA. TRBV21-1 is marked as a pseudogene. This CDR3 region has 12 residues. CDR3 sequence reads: CASSKNSHEQYF. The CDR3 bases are TGTGCCAGCAGCAAGAACTCTCACGAGCAGTACTTC.

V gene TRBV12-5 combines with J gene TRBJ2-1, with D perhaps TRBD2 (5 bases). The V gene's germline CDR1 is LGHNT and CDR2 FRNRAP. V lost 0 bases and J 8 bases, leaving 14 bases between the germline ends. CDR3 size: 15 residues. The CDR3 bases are TGTGCTAGTGGTTTGGTTGATTGGGAGCTATATGAGCAGTTCTTC. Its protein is CASGLVDWELYEQFF. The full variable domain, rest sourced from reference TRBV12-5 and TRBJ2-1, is DARVTQTPRHKVTEMGQEVTMRCQPILGHNTVFWYRQTMMQGLELLAYFRNRAPLDDSGMPKDRFSAEMPDATLATLKIQPSEPRDSAVYFCASGLVDWELYEQFFGPGTRLTVL.

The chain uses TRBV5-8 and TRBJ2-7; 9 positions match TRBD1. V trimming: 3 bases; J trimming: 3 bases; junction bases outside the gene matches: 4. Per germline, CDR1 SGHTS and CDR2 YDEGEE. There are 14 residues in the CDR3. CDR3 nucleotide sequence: TGTGCCAGCAGCTCGCCGGGACAGGGCTACGAGCAGTACTTC. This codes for CASSSPGQGYEQYF. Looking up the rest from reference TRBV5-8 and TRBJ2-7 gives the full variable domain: EAGVTQSPTHLIKTRGQQATLRCSPISGHTSVYWYQQALGLGLQFLLWYDEGEERNRGNFPPRFSGRQFPNYSSELNVNALELEDSALYLCASSSPGQGYEQYFGPGTRLTVT.

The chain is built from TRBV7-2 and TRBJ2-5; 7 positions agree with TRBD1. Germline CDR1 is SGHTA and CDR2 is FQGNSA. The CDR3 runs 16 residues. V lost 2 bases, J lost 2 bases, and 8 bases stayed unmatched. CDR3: CASSLIRGTSQETQYF. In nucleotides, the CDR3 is TGTGCCAGCAGCTTAATCAGGGGGACCTCGCAAGAGACCCAGTACTTC. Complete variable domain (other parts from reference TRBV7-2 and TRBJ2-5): GAGVSQSPSNKVTEKGKDVELRCDPISGHTALYWYRQSLGQGLEFLIYFQGNSAPDKSGLPSDRFSAERTGGSVSTLTIQRTQQEDSAVYLCASSLIRGTSQETQYFGPGTRLLVL.

The CDR3, as DNA: TGTGCCATCAGTGAGTCGGCAGGGGGCCAAGAGACCCAGTACTTC. It yields the protein CAISESAGGQETQYF. The gene calls are TRBV10-3 and TRBJ2-5; TRBD1 matches 7 bases. This CDR3 is 15 amino acids long. Trimming cost V 0 bases and J 1 base; bases outside gene matches: 2. Germline-derived CDR1 and CDR2 are ENHRY and SYGVKD.

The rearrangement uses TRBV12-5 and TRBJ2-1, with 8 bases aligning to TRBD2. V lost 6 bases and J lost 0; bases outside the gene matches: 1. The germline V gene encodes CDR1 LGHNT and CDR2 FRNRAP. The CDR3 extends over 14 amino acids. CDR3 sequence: CASGTSASYNEQFF. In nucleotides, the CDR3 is TGTGCTAGTGGGACTAGCGCCTCCTACAATGAGCAGTTCTTC.

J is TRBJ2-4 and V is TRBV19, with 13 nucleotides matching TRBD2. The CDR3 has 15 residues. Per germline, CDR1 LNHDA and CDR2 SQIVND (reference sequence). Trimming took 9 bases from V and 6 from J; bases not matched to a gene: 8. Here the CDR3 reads CASTSGRAVGNIQYF. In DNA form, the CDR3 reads TGTGCCAGCACTAGCGGGAGGGCCGTCGGAAACATTCAGTACTTC.

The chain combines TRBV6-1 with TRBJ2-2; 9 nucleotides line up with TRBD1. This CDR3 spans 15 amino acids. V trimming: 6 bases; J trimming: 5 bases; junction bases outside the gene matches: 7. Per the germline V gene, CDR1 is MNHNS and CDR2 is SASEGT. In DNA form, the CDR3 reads TGTGCCAGCAGCCAACAGGGGGCGAGGACCGGGGAGCTGTTTTTT. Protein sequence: CASSQQGARTGELFF.

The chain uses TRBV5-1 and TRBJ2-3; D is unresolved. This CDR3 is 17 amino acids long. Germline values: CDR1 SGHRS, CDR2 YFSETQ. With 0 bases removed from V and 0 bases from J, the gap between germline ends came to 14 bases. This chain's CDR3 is CASSLGVLAGSTDTQYF. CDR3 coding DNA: TGCGCCAGCAGCTTGGGGGTTCTTGCCGGGAGCACAGATACGCAGTATTTT.